This T cell receptor beta chain was sequenced in a study of PD-1 blockade in classical Hodgkin lymphoma. Produced via immunoSEQ multiplex PCR; TCRdb's table is partial and in-frame only. The table has about 110,000 clones, 89% seen once; the top ten hold just under 20%. V shed 7 bases and J 5 bases; nucleotides not matched to a gene: 5. In germline, CDR1 is SQVTM, CDR2 ANQGSEA. The CDR3 is made up of 13 amino acids. After autologous stem cell transplantation all patients relapsed, and prior brentuximab vedotin exposure differed between cohorts. The sequences come from peripheral blood mononuclear cells (PBMCs), collected before the second cycle of nivolumab. The source of this sequence is a human donor with classical Hodgkin lymphoma. The V call is TRBV29-1, the J call TRBJ2-5; the match to TRBD2 covers 12 bases. The CDR3 DNA sequence: TGCAGCGGCACTAGCGGGAGGCTTGAGACCCAGTACTTC. Encoded protein: CSGTSGRLETQYF.